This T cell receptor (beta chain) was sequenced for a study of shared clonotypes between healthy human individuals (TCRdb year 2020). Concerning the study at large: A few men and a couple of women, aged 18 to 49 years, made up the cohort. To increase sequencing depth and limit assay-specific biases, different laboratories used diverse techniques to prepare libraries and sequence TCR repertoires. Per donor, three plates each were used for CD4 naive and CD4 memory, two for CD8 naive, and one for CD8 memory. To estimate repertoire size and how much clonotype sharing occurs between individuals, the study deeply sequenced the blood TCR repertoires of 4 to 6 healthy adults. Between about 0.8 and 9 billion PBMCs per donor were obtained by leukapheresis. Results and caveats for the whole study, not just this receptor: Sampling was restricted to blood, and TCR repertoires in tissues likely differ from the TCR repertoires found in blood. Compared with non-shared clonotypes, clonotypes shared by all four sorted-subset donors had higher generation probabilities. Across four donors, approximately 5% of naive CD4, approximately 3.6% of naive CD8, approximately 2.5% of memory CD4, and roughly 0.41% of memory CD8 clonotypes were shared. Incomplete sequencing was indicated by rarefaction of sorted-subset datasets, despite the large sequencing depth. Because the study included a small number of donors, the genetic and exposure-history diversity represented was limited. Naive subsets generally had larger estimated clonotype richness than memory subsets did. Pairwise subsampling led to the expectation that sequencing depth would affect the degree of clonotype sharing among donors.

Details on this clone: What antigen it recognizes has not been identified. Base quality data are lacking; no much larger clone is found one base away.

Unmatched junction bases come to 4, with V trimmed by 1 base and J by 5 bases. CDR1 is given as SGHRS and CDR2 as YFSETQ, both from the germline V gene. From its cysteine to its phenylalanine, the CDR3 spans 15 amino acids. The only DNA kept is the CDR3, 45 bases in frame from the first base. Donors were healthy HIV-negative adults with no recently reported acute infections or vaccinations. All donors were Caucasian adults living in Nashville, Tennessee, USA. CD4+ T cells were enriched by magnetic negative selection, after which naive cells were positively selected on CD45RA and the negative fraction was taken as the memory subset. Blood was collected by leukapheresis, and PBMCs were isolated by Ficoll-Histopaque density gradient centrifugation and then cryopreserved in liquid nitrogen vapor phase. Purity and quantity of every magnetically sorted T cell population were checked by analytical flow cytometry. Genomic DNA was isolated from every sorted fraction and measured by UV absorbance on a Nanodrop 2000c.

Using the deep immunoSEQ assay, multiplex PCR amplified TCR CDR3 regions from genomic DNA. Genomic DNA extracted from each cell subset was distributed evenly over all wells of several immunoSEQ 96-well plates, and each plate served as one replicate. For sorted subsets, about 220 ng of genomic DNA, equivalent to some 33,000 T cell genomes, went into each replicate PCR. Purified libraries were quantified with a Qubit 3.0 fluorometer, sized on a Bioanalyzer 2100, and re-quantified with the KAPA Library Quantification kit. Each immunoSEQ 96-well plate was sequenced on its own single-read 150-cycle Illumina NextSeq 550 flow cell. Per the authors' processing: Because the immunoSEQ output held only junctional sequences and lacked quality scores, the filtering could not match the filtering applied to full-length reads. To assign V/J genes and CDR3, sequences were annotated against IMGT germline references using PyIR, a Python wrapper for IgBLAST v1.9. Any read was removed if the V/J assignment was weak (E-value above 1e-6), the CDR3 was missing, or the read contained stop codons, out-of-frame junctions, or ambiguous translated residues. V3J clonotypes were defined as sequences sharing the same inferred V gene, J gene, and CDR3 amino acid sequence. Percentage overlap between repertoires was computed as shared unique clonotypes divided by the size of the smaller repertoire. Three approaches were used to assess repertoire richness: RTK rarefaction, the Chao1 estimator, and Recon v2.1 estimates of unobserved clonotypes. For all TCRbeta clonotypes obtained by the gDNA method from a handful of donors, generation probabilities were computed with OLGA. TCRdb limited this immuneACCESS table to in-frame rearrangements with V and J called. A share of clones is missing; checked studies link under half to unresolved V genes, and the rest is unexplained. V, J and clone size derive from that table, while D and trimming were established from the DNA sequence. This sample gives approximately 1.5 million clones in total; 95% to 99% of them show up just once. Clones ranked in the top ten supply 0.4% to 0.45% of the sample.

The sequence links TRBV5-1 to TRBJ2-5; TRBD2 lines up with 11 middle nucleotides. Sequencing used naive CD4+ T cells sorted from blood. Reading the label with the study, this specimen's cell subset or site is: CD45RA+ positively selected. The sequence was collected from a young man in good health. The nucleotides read TGCGCCAGCAGCTTGACTAGCGGGAGCGTTGAGACCCAGTACTTC. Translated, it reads CASSLTSGSVETQYF.